Each of the 18 T cell receptor beta chains below was sequenced from the same sample in a study of OX40 agonist ivuxolimab in advanced cancers. Measured with immunoSEQ multiplex PCR; TCRdb has only the in-frame clones, and not every one. The profile shows tens of thousands of clones, approximately 84% of them singletons. The sequencing here drew on CD4+ or CD8+ T cells sorted from blood, taken in a trial of the OX40 agonist ivuxolimab. The origin of the receptors is an adult with an advanced solid tumor such as melanoma, head and neck, liver or kidney cancer.

The CDR3 DNA follows: TGTGCCAGCAGCCCCGAGGACAGGGACCACGAGCAGTACTTC. Translated, it gives CASSPEDRDHEQYF. V is TRBV5-4 and J is TRBJ2-7, with TRBD1 identical over 8 bases. The junction had 8 bases not matched to a gene; V was cut back by 4 bases and J by 5 bases. Germline V CDR1 and CDR2: SGHNT, YYREEE (reference sequence). There are 14 residues in the CDR3.

The chain carries TRBV27 and TRBJ2-3; 13 bases map to TRBD2. With V trimmed by 5 bases and J by 4 bases, 9 bases remained unmatched. Germline V lookup: CDR1 MNHEY, CDR2 SMNVEV (reference sequence). The CDR3 loop spans 17 amino acids. The CDR3 sequence is CASSPLTSGGISDTQYF. The CDR3 region has the DNA TGTGCCAGCAGTCCACTGACTAGCGGGGGGATCTCAGATACGCAGTATTTT.

The chain joins TRBV13 to TRBJ1-2, with 8 nucleotides matching TRBD1. Germline-derived CDR1 and CDR2 are PRHDT and FYEKMQ (reference sequence). This CDR3 contains 15 residues. With 3 bases clipped from V and 3 bases from J, the junction kept 6 bases outside the gene matches. The CDR3, as DNA: TGTGCCAGCAGCTTTAAGACAGGGGTAGACTATGGCTACACCTTC. It encodes CASSFKTGVDYGYTF.

This chain links TRBV4-2 with TRBJ2-7, with D possibly TRBD2 on 6 matching bases. V was shortened by 5 bases and J by 4 bases, with 12 bases between the two germline ends. The CDR3 runs to 13 residues. Germline V lookup: CDR1 LGHNA, CDR2 YNFKEQ. The CDR3 loop reads CASSAFAGYEQYF. Here the CDR3 DNA reads TGTGCCAGCAGCGCTTTCGCGGGGTACGAGCAGTACTTC.

This chain uses TRBV28 with TRBJ2-1; 13 nucleotides align to TRBD2. V lost 6 bases, J lost 9 bases, and 14 bases stayed unmatched. In germline, CDR1 is MDHEN, CDR2 SYDVKM. The CDR3 has 17 amino acids. This CDR3 is CASRTERTSGRAGEQFF. The CDR3 nucleotides read TGTGCCAGCAGAACCGAAAGGACTAGCGGGAGAGCGGGTGAGCAGTTCTTC.

This chain links TRBV14 with TRBJ1-1; D not resolved. Germline CDR1 SGHDN, CDR2 FVKESK. The CDR3 consists of 13 residues. Trimming pared 1 base from V and 4 bases from J, leaving 7 bases between. For the CDR3, the DNA is TGTGCCAGCAGCCAAGGTGTGCGCACTGAAGCTTTCTTT. It codes for CASSQGVRTEAFF.

V and J are TRBV27 and TRBJ2-1, with 7 nucleotides matching TRBD1. The CDR3 covers 17 residues. The V gene end was trimmed by 1 base and the J gene end by 8 bases; junction bases not matched to a gene: 14. CDR1 and CDR2 (germline): MNHEY, SMNVEV (reference sequence). CDR3 in DNA: TGTGCCAGCAGTTTATGGCCGACAGGGATTGGGTTCGATGAGCAGTTCTTC. Its translation is CASSLWPTGIGFDEQFF.

The chain recombines TRBV27 with TRBJ2-1, with 13 bases aligning to TRBD2. Germline-derived CDR1 and CDR2 are MNHEY and SMNVEV (reference sequence). This CDR3 is 19 amino acids long. The V and J ends lost 6 bases and 0 bases, in that order; junction bases with no gene match: 11. The CDR3 region is CASRGPGLAGLSSYNEQFF. The CDR3 nucleotides are TGTGCCAGCAGGGGCCCGGGACTAGCGGGGTTAAGCTCCTACAATGAGCAGTTCTTC.

CDR3 coding DNA: TGTGCCAGCAGCTTAGCTATCGACGGGGGGCGGAATTTTGGCTACACCTTC. Protein: CASSLAIDGGRNFGYTF. This chain joins TRBV7-6 and TRBJ1-2; D possibly corresponds to TRBD1 (6 bases). Germline V gene data show CDR1 as SGHVS and CDR2 as FNYEAQ. Trimming shortened V by 0 bases and J by 7 bases, and 21 bases separated the two germline ends. The CDR3 length is 17 residues.

This clone has a handful of counts. CDR3 in DNA: TGTGCCTGTACAGGACAAATTAACACTGAAGCTTTCTTT. As protein: CACTGQINTEAFF. This chain links TRBV30 with TRBJ1-1, with a weak D call TRBD1 (5 bases). The germline gives CDR1 GTSNPN, CDR2 SVGIG (reference sequence). Between the trimmed V and J ends, which lost 6 bases and 2 bases, there was a span of 13 bases. CDR3 size: 13 residues.

The J gene is TRBJ2-4, the V gene TRBV21-1. TRBV21-1 is a known pseudogene. This CDR3 has 10 residues. The CDR3: CASSPGGQYF. For the CDR3, the DNA is TGTGCCAGCAGCCCGGGCGGACAGTACTTC.

This clone was seen a few times. The chain has TRBV11-3 and TRBJ2-7, with D possibly TRBD2 on 6 matching bases. V was clipped by 4 bases and J by 3 bases, with 13 bases between them. The CDR3 is 14 amino acids. Germline V gene data show CDR1 as SGHNT and CDR2 as YENEEA. CDR3 nucleotides: TGTGCCAGCAGCTGGGGAGGTTTAAGCTACGAGCAGTACTTC. This sequence encodes CASSWGGLSYEQYF.

This clone showed up just a few times. The chain is built from TRBV30 and TRBJ1-1; D is unresolved. V was pared by 0 bases and J by 3 bases, with 2 bases between. This CDR3 contains 11 residues. Germline CDR1 is GTSNPN and CDR2 is SVGIG (reference sequence). CDR3: CAWSVDTEAFF. In DNA form, the CDR3 reads TGTGCCTGGAGTGTAGACACTGAAGCTTTCTTT. Based on the CDR3 plus reference TRBV30 and TRBJ1-1, the full variable domain is SQTIHQWPATLVQPVGSPLSLECTVEGTSNPNLYWYRQAAGRGLQLLFYSVGIGQISSEVPQNLSASRPQDRQFILSSKKLLLSDSGFYLCAWSVDTEAFFGQGTRLTVV.

The chain recombines TRBV9 with TRBJ2-1; D may be TRBD2 (5 bases). CDR3 length: 19 residues. V dropped 0 bases and J dropped 0 bases, with 19 bases sitting between them. Germline V gives CDR1 SGDLS, CDR2 YYNGEE. DNA for the CDR3: TGTGCCAGCAGCGTAGGGGGAGCCCCGGTCCGAGGCTCCTACAATGAGCAGTTCTTC. This codes for CASSVGGAPVRGSYNEQFF.

A single count supports this clone. V and J are TRBV6-5 and TRBJ2-2, with no clear D. Germline CDR1 MNHEY, CDR2 SVGAGI. The CDR3 length is 12 residues. V was trimmed by 8 bases and J by 4 bases, leaving 8 bases between them. As DNA, the CDR3 is TGTGCCAGCCTAGTTCCCACCGGGGAGCTGTTTTTT. It codes for CASLVPTGELFF.

The V call is TRBV11-1, the J call TRBJ1-1; D remains unclear. Germline loops: CDR1 SGHAT, CDR2 FQDESV (reference sequence). Trimming took 2 bases from V and 4 from J, leaving 14 bases between them. CDR3 length: 15 amino acids. The CDR3 spells CASSLLAGIGTEAFF. CDR3 nucleotides: TGTGCCAGCAGCTTATTGGCGGGAATTGGCACTGAAGCTTTCTTT.

J is TRBJ2-7 and V is TRBV5-3; 7 positions match TRBD2. TRBV5-3 has ORF status, its function being uncertain. J lost 1 base, V lost 4 bases, and 20 bases had no gene match. This CDR3 has 19 amino acids. The CDR3 is CARSGKTTGGGTGSYEQYF. The DNA of the CDR3 is TGTGCCAGAAGCGGAAAGACGACTGGGGGAGGGACTGGGTCCTACGAGCAGTACTTC.

This sequence joins TRBV19 and TRBJ2-1; a possible D gene is TRBD2 (5 bases). Trimming removed 10 bases at V and 5 bases at J, with 15 bases between. Germline V CDR1 and CDR2: LNHDA, SQIVND (reference sequence). The CDR3 is made up of 13 amino acids. CDR3 region: CATDSYINNEQFF. The CDR3 DNA reads TGTGCCACGGACTCCTATATCAACAATGAGCAGTTCTTC.